This entry features one T cell receptor beta chain sequence. Its antigen is not known. The data were taken from a study of T-cell reconstitution after alpha-beta-depleted transplantation in children. Whole-study results and caveats: One year post-transplant, T-cell counts and diversity were largely derived from T cells produced anew. As was reported, about two months after transplant, alpha-beta T cells came from several hundred expanded graft clones. Elevated TCRbeta diversity at day 60 was traced, in some patients, to surviving recipient T cells and thymic progenitors.

The CDR3 contains 16 residues. Per germline, CDR1 LGHNA and CDR2 YNFKEQ. V lost 3 bases and J lost 1; bases outside the gene matches: 9. Unique molecular identifiers were incorporated during preparation of the TCRbeta library. TCRdb re-called the PCR reads with MiXCR, one entry per CDR3 protein. Found here are fewer than 550,000 distinct CDR3 sequences, about 10% of them singletons; the top ten hold 2%. The gene calls are TRBV4-2 and TRBJ2-7; TRBD1 agrees at 7 bases. The input for sequencing was PBMCs, taken before TCRalphabeta/CD19-depleted stem cell transplant. This TCR was sampled from a child aged 2 to 10 with inherited bone marrow failure, due to receive a stem cell transplant. CDR3 DNA: TGTGCCAGCAGCCATCTAACCGGGACAGTTTCCTACGAGCAGTACTTC. This encodes CASSHLTGTVSYEQYF.